This T cell receptor beta chain was profiled in a study of T-cell memory formation after mild COVID-19 (dated by TCRdb to the early 2020s). Looking at the study overall: TCR sequence clusters from the two donors were largely donor specific. In a couple of donors, T-cell clones that expanded and contracted after mild COVID-19 were tracked by sequencing TCRalpha and TCRbeta repertoires over time. Two young, previously healthy adult volunteers, one female and one male, were included in the cohort.

General conclusions and limits of the study: Contracting CD4+ clones were found mainly in CM and EM memory subsets, while CD8+ clones were enriched in EMRA. Some responding clones were found in pre-infection memory, which suggests that pre-existing cross-reactive memory T cells took part in the SARS-CoV-2 response. From day 15 to 85, contracting clones showed balanced CD4/CD8 phenotypes, whereas a second wave of clones that expanded from day 15 to 37 leaned towards CD4+. The second-wave clones that peaked on day 37 were not confirmed to be SARS-CoV-2 specific. Only two mild cases were covered by the study, and larger cohorts that include severe cases with pre-infection samples were considered necessary.

The run used an Illumina NovaSeq 6000. TCRalpha and TCRbeta cDNA libraries were constructed by 5'RACE with constant-segment primers, with sample barcodes and unique molecular identifiers being introduced. Trizol reagent was used to extract RNA from every sample. Library amplification was performed in two PCR steps, and a second sample barcode and Illumina TruSeq adapters were introduced in the second step. Libraries were sequenced on an Illumina NovaSeq with 2 x 150 bp paired-end reads. The study's processing was this. Reads were demultiplexed and collapsed into UMI-guided consensus sequences with migec v1.2.7. Using mixcr v2.1.11, UMI consensuses were aligned to TRA and TRB V and J templates and then assembled into clonotypes. A clonotype was counted as expanded or contracted only when both edgeR and NoisET called the clonotype significant, with the noise models trained on biological replicates. For edgeR calls, the thresholds were a false discovery rate-adjusted p below 0.01 and a log2 fold-change of 1. PCA with hierarchical clustering of max-normalized trajectories of the 1000 most abundant clonotypes was used as exploratory dynamics analysis. The CD4 or CD8 phenotype of responding clones was assigned using the separately sequenced CD4+ and CD8+ repertoires. The public reads were reanalyzed by TCRdb: fastp trimming at Q25, MiXCR alignment, in-frame beta chains only. Each entry merges the rows of one CDR3 protein and shows their most common DNA and genes. The V and J calls, along with clone size, are taken from TCRdb and not from the paper's own processing. In this sample the table shows some 440,000 distinct CDR3 sequences, roughly 23% of which occur a single time. Clones ranked in the top ten supply under 15% of the sample.

PBMCs were isolated by Ficoll-Paque density gradient centrifugation. V and J are truncated by 3 bases and 14 bases respectively, leaving an intervening sequence of 2 bases. CDR1 and CDR2, per the germline V gene, are SGHTA and FQGNSA. The CDR3 measures 8 amino acids from cysteine to phenylalanine. Just the 24-base CDR3 DNA is kept, in frame starting at base 1. The count of this clonotype is one. The target of this receptor is not known. The record has no base qualities; no much larger clone is one base away. The specimen sequenced was PBMCs or a T cell subset sorted from them (not recorded which). The receptor chain draws on TRBV7-2 and TRBJ2-1; the D gene cannot be resolved reliably. The TCR comes from an adult woman who had mild COVID-19 (a few samples of this study predate the infection). The sample titles of this study are shuffled in the database, so cell type and time point are left out; the donor was told from shared clones. Here is the DNA: TGTGCCAGCAGCTTTGAGTTCTTC. This yields the protein CASSFEFF.